The 7 T cell receptor beta chains listed next were all sequenced from one sample in a study of shared clonotypes between healthy human individuals. Profiled with immunoSEQ multiplex PCR; TCRdb holds only in-frame clones, not every one. The sample consists of some 530,000 clones, 81% of them appearing once. Sample: PBMCs. These receptors all come from a woman in her forties in good health. Some clones in this sample may be carry-over from other donors' samples.

J is TRBJ2-7 and V is TRBV19, with 7 bases aligning to TRBD1. The CDR3 is 14 residues long. J was trimmed by 3 bases and V by 4 bases; bases with no gene match: 6. CDR1 is LNHDA, CDR2 SQIVND, per germline (reference sequence). The DNA of the CDR3 is TGTGCCAGTAGTACGATTCACAGGGGCTACGAGCAGTACTTC. The encoded protein is CASSTIHRGYEQYF. Full variable domain (outside the CDR3, taken from reference TRBV19 and TRBJ2-7): DGGITQSPKYLFRKEGQNVTLSCEQNLNHDAMYWYRQDPGQGLRLIYYSQIVNDFQKGDIAEGYSVSREKKESFPLTVTSAQKNPTAFYLCASSTIHRGYEQYFGPGTRLTVT.

V usage is TRBV5-1 and J usage is TRBJ2-1; D uncertain. CDR1 SGHRS and CDR2 YFSETQ come from the germline V gene. The ends were cut back, 5 bases at V and 10 bases at J, with 19 bases in the middle. CDR3 length equals 14 residues. CDR3 protein: CASSPQDLDLEQFF. The CDR3 coding sequence is TGCGCCAGCAGTCCCCAGGACCTAGATCTGGAGCAGTTCTTC.

Turning to this clone: It is likely a read error: a sequence one base away is far more abundant. The chain has TRBV4-2 and TRBJ2-3, with D tentatively TRBD2 (6 bases). Deletions cut 4 bases from V and 3 bases from J, with 20 bases between. CDR3 size: 17 residues. Germline V lookup: CDR1 LGHNA, CDR2 YNFKEQ. The CDR3 DNA reads as TGTGCCAGCAGCCCCCGAGCCGCGGGATGGGGAACAGATACGCAGTATTTT. Protein sequence: CASSPRAAGWGTDTQYF.

The rearrangement joins TRBV2 to TRBJ2-1, with 12 bases lining up with TRBD2. Trimming took 5 bases from V and 5 from J; bases not matched to a gene: 7. CDR3 length: 16 residues. Looked up from germline, CDR1 is SNHLY and CDR2 is FYNNEI. CDR3 DNA: TGTGCCAGCAGTCCTTCTAGCGGGAGGGCCAACAATGAGCAGTTCTTC. It codes for CASSPSSGRANNEQFF.

The table lists this clone with a count of one. This chain connects TRBV19 to TRBJ2-7; a weak D match, TRBD1 (5 bases). The CDR3 runs 15 residues. V was pared by 1 base and J by 3 bases, with 13 bases between. Germline CDR1 is LNHDA and CDR2 is SQIVND (reference sequence). The CDR3 region is CASSIADTLYYEQYF. For the CDR3, the DNA is TGTGCCAGTAGTATAGCGGACACCTTATACTACGAGCAGTACTTC.

Comment on this clone: One base separates it from a far larger clone, so it is likely a read error. Other DNA sequences of this sample code for an identical CDR3. The chain carries TRBV5-1 and TRBJ2-7, with D perhaps TRBD2 (5 bases). CDR1 and CDR2 (germline): SGHRS, YFSETQ. The CDR3 has 15 amino acids. Trimming shortened V by 5 bases and J by 1 base, and 16 bases separated the two germline ends. The CDR3 here is CASSTSGSRSYEQYF. CDR3 sequence (DNA): TGCGCCAGCAGTACTAGTGGGAGTAGATCCTACGAGCAGTACTTC.

The V gene is TRBV4-1, the J gene TRBJ1-3, with no clear D. The CDR3 loop spans 17 amino acids. V was cut by 3 bases and J by 0 bases, with 15 bases left in between. Germline V gene lookup returns CDR1 MGHRA and CDR2 YSYEKL. Here the CDR3 DNA reads TGCGCCAGCAGCCACCTGGTACCCAGGCACTCTGGAAACACCATATATTTT. This translates into CASSHLVPRHSGNTIYF.